The entry below gives a single TCR beta chain sequence along with its context. Clones were read by immunoSEQ multiplex PCR, and TCRdb kept only the in-frame ones, dropping some. The sample carries 130,000 to 150,000 clones, 91% recorded once. The CDR3 loop spans 14 amino acids. The germline V gene has CDR1 SGHTS and CDR2 YDEGEE. The ends were cut back, 3 bases at V and 3 bases at J, with 10 bases in the middle. This record belongs to a study of cytomegalovirus exposure and HLA in healthy donors. Sample: PBMCs. The TCR originated in a man aged 18-30 years in good health and CMV-seronegative. This chain joins TRBV5-8 and TRBJ1-5; no reliable D call. The CDR3 is CASSSTSYNQPQHF. CDR3 DNA sequence: TGTGCCAGCAGCTCGACATCCTACAATCAGCCCCAGCATTTT.